This T cell receptor (beta chain) was recorded in a study of blood T cell repertoires in COVID-19. Study summary: Samples representing acute and convalescent COVID-19 were sourced from the United States, Italy and Spain. Sample material is recorded as cDNA or gDNA derived from T cells, B-cell-depleted T cells, or PBMCs.

The data were produced by immunoSEQ multiplex PCR, yet TCRdb's version contains in-frame clones alone and is incomplete. The sample includes around 70,000 clones, around 86% of them seen just once. V was shortened by 9 bases and J by 0 bases, with 20 bases between the two germline ends. Germline V CDR1 and CDR2: WSHSY, SAAADI. The CDR3 is 16 amino acids. This clonotype was obtained from a woman older than 75 with active or convalescent COVID-19. This chain connects TRBV10-2 to TRBJ2-5; D not resolved. The specimen sequenced was peripheral blood. The CDR3, as DNA: TGCGCCAGTCTATCCGGTGGCAGGCCGTACCAAGAGACCCAGTACTTC. Its translation: CASLSGGRPYQETQYF.